This TCR beta chain was identified during a study of blood T cells in healthy people across ages (dated by TCRdb to the mid-2010s). In terms of the full investigation: In model experiments, template switching captured roughly one uniquely barcoded TCR beta cDNA molecule for every two T cells. To track age-related changes in TCR beta repertoire diversity, the study relied on deep sequencing normalized with unique cDNA molecular identifiers. The donors were divided into four age groups: young (average approximately 17 years), middle-aged (almost 40), aged (62) and long-lived (nearly 85). Donors of different ages were randomly distributed across sequencing lanes to avoid experimental bias. Two additional independent replicas of 1 million unique cDNA reads from the same blood draw were analyzed for two donors (one aged 18 to 29 and one aged 80 or older). The research as a whole found: Total diversity estimates from one million sequenced T cells were considered lower bounds and underestimates. Conclusive comparison of naive and antigen-experienced compartments was prevented by the profiling of bulk unsorted PBMCs. As age increased, observed TCR beta diversity per million T cells dropped in a roughly linear way, and a significant reduction was already evident by age about 40. Compared with the aged group, the long-lived group had more naive CD4+ T cells, fewer expanded clones and increased TCR diversity, a pattern suggesting age selection. Because the CMV infection status of the donors was unknown, age-related changes in expanded clonotypes may potentially have been confounded. A strong correlation was found between observed TCR beta diversity and the percentage of naive T cells measured by flow cytometry.

CDR1 and CDR2 are drawn from the germline V gene: SNHLY, FYNNEI. Trimming accounts for 6 bases at V and 1 base at J, while the number of junction bases matched to no gene is 5. There are 14 amino acids in the CDR3, from cysteine to phenylalanine inclusive. Only the CDR3 portion is preserved as DNA: 42 bases, with reading frame beginning at the first base. Receptor libraries were prepared by 5' RACE. A second PCR of roughly 7 to 12 cycles was performed with a sample-barcoded 5' primer and a J-beta primer mix. A unique molecular identifier was introduced onto each TCR beta cDNA molecule by a template-switch 5' adaptor carrying 12 random nucleotides. Each sample yielded at least 2.5 million CDR3-containing paired-end reads. First-strand cDNA synthesis was performed from all RNA using the Mint cDNA synthesis kit, with priming by a TRBC-specific oligonucleotide. After uracil-DNA glycosylase treatment, a first 18-cycle PCR used universal primers M1SS and BC2_uni_R on all cDNA. The source study handled its data this way. For normalization, 1 million high-quality reads were randomly selected from each sample, with every read carrying a distinct molecular identifier. Reads with shared molecular identifiers were discarded instead of being binned into consensus sequences. MiTCR, with a Q25 quality threshold and the strictest error-elimination algorithm, was used for CDR3 identification, clonotype clustering and error correction. A nonparametric unseen species model using Euler transformation provided a lower-bound estimate of total TCR beta diversity. In TCRdb, the public reads were trimmed at Q25 with fastp and aligned with MiXCR, with productive beta chains retained. Rows are unified per CDR3 protein, each entry keeping the most common DNA and genes. The V and J calls, along with clone size, are taken from TCRdb and not from the paper's own processing. Within this sample are 1.5 million to 2 million distinct CDR3 sequences, with roughly two fifths of them counted one time only. The ten top clones hold roughly 24% of the sample.

The donors were roughly 39 Caucasian individuals from Russia, aged roughly 6 to 100 years, who were systemically healthy. Approximately 9.7 milliliters of peripheral blood were drawn from each donor into EDTA-treated Vacutainer tubes. Ficoll-Paque density-gradient centrifugation was used to isolate PBMCs, with at least 6 million per sample. Total RNA was extracted from PBMCs with Trizol reagent, with at least 6 micrograms obtained per sample. For every donor, an aliquot of PBMCs went through flow cytometry to measure the percentages of naive CD45RAhigh/CD27high T cells. This clonotype has ten or more counts. Its target antigen remains unknown. No base quality information exists; no much larger clone differs at one position.

The sample was blood. The sequence links TRBV2 to TRBJ2-7; TRBD1 lines up with 8 middle nucleotides. This receptor was identified in a human donor in good health. The sequenced DNA is TGTGCCAGCAGGAAGGGACAGGAGTCCTACGAGCAGTACTTC. Translated, this gives CASRKGQESYEQYF.